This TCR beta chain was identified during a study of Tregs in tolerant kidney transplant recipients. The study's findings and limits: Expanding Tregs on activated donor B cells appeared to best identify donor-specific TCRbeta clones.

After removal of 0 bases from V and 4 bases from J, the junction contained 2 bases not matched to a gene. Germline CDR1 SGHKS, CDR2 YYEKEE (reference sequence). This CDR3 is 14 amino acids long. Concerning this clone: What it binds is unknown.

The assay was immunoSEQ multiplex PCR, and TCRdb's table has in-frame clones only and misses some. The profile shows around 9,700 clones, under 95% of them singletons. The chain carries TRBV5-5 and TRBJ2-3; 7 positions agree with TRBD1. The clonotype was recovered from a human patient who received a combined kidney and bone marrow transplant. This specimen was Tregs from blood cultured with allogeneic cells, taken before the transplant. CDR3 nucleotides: TGTGCCAGCAGCTTGGGACAGGGCCCAGATACGCAGTATTTT. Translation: CASSLGQGPDTQYF. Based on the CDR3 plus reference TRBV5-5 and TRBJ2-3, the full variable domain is DAGVTQSPTHLIKTRGQQVTLRCSPISGHKSVSWYQQVLGQGPQFIFQYYEKEERGRGNFPDRFSARQFPNYSSELNVNALLLGDSALYLCASSLGQGPDTQYFGPGTRLTVL.